These T cell receptor beta chains were read from a single sample in a study of graft-versus-host responses after intestinal transplantation. Profiled with immunoSEQ multiplex PCR; TCRdb holds only in-frame clones, not every one. The sample yields about 98,000 clones, 86% seen once. Here the sequenced sample was PBMCs, taken 255 days after intestinal transplant. Receptors originate from a human patient who received an intestinal transplant, so some T cells may come from the graft donor. CDR3s include the opening cysteine and the closing phenylalanine or tryptophan. D genes are given only for firm matches. The listing skips clone size in some rows; elsewhere it reads once, few, many or a size class.

NA	TRBV28	TRBJ2-7	TRBD1	CASSRSRGSSYEQYF	TGTGCCAGCAGTCGATCCAGGGGGAGCTCCTACGAGCAGTACTTC
NA	TRBV7-2	TRBJ2-1	TRBD2	CASSSGGGPNEQFF	TGTGCCAGCAGCTCCGGGGGGGGCCCCAATGAGCAGTTCTTC
NA	TRBV5-6	TRBJ1-1	NA	CASSFEGNTEAFF	TGTGCCAGCAGCTTCGAGGGGAACACTGAAGCTTTCTTT
NA	TRBV5-8	TRBJ2-1	NA	CASSLDPDVYNEQFF	TGTGCCAGCAGCTTGGATCCGGATGTATACAATGAGCAGTTCTTC
NA	TRBV5-6	TRBJ2-2	TRBD2	CASSPRLAGYTGELFF	TGTGCCAGCAGCCCTCGACTAGCGGGTTACACCGGGGAGCTGTTTTTT
NA	TRBV10-3	TRBJ2-2	NA	CAIRGATGADTGELFF	TGTGCCATCAGAGGGGCAACTGGTGCCGACACCGGGGAGCTGTTTTTT
NA	TRBV14	TRBJ1-3	NA	CASSQDLPRVSGNTIYF	TGTGCCAGCAGCCAAGATCTTCCCAGGGTCTCTGGAAACACCATATATTTT
NA	TRBV10-3	TRBJ1-6	NA	CAISDLGRGGNSPLHF	TGTGCCATCAGTGACCTGGGAAGGGGTGGAAATTCACCCCTCCACTTT
NA	TRBV6-1	TRBJ2-2	NA	CASLSLENTGELFF	TGTGCCAGCTTATCTTTGGAGAACACCGGGGAGCTGTTTTTT
NA	TRBV2	TRBJ2-5	NA	CASSPMWTDPKRAQYF	TGTGCCAGCAGTCCCATGTGGACGGATCCAAAGAGGGCCCAGTACTTC
NA	TRBV5-6	TRBJ2-7	NA	CASSDFYEQYF	TGTGCCAGCAGCGATTTTTACGAGCAGTACTTC
NA	TRBV30	TRBJ1-1	NA	CAWSGGRAGTEAFF	TGTGCCTGGAGCGGGGGCAGGGCGGGGACTGAAGCTTTCTTT
NA	TRBV6-1	TRBJ1-4	TRBD1	CASASGGGSEKLFF	TGTGCCAGCGCCTCAGGGGGCGGGTCGGAAAAACTGTTTTTT
medium-sized	TRBV10-3	TRBJ1-2	NA	CAISESGQGKGGGGCTF	TGTGCCATCAGTGAGTCGGGGCAGGGAAAGGGAGGTGGGGGTTGCACCTTC
NA	TRBV2	TRBJ2-7	TRBD2	CATYAATSGGGEQYF	TGTGCCACCTACGCGGCGACTAGCGGGGGTGGCGAGCAGTACTTC
NA	TRBV27	TRBJ2-2	NA	CATTNAGELFF	TGTGCCACCACGAACGCCGGGGAGCTGTTTTTT
NA	TRBV2	TRBJ1-2	NA	CASSAENF	TGTGCCAGCAGTGCTGAGAACTTC
NA	TRBV18	TRBJ2-5	TRBD2	CASSPQAGGPLETQYF	TGTGCCAGCTCACCACAAGCGGGAGGGCCTCTGGAGACCCAGTACTTC
NA	TRBV28	TRBJ2-1	NA	CASKSVRQGSDNEQFF	TGTGCCAGCAAAAGCGTTAGGCAGGGAAGCGACAATGAGCAGTTCTTC
NA	TRBV6-5	TRBJ2-1	NA	CASSYGQTSSYNEQFF	TGTGCCAGCAGTTACGGTCAGACTAGCTCCTACAATGAGCAGTTCTTC
once	TRBV6-1	TRBJ1-5	TRBD1	CANAVAGGQPQHF	TGTGCCAACGCGGTAGCAGGGGGGCAGCCCCAGCATTTT
NA	TRBV6-1	TRBJ2-6	TRBD1	CASNYRDREGVLTF	TGTGCCAGCAACTACCGGGACAGGGAGGGCGTCCTGACTTTC
NA	TRBV5-1	TRBJ2-1	TRBD2	CASSLRGTSGRSEQFF	TGCGCCAGCAGCTTGCGGGGGACTAGCGGAAGGAGTGAGCAGTTCTTC
once	TRBV4-1	TRBJ2-5	NA	CASSQVSSAGMKTQYF	TGCGCCAGCAGCCAAGTCAGTTCTGCGGGAATGAAGACCCAGTACTTC
NA	TRBV5-6	TRBJ2-1	NA	CASSLLWGSQLSSYNEQFF	TGTGCCAGCAGCTTGTTGTGGGGCAGCCAGTTGAGCTCCTACAATGAGCAGTTCTTC
few	TRBV19	TRBJ2-6	NA	CASSTNSGANVLTF	TGTGCCAGTAGTACAAACTCTGGGGCCAACGTCCTGACTTTC
NA	TRBV7-3	TRBJ2-1	NA	CASSFEGGNYNEQFF	TGTGCCAGCAGCTTTGAGGGCGGGAACTACAATGAGCAGTTCTTC
NA	TRBV27	TRBJ2-2	NA	CASSLSLPTQERRAGELFF	TGTGCCAGCAGTTTATCCCTCCCGACTCAGGAAAGAAGAGCCGGGGAGCTGTTTTTT
once	TRBV10-3	TRBJ2-5	NA	CAISLTGETQYF	TGTGCCATCAGCCTCACAGGGGAGACCCAGTACTTC
NA	TRBV11-1	TRBJ2-3	TRBD2	CASSLTSGGADTQYF	TGTGCCAGCAGCTTAACCAGCGGGGGGGCAGATACGCAGTATTTT
NA	TRBV7-9	TRBJ2-7	TRBD1	CASSSPPGGSYEQYF	TGTGCCAGCAGCAGCCCCCCAGGGGGCTCCTACGAGCAGTACTTC
NA	TRBV7-9	TRBJ2-7	NA	CASSSSTGVPREQYF	TGTGCCAGCAGCTCGTCGACAGGAGTTCCTCGCGAGCAGTACTTC
NA	TRBV27	TRBJ2-1	NA	CASRRGSSVDEQFF	TGTGCCAGCAGACGCGGATCGAGTGTCGATGAGCAGTTCTTC
few	TRBV4-1	TRBJ1-6	NA	CASSQGDSGSPLHF	TGCGCCAGCAGCCAAGGAGACAGTGGTTCACCCCTCCACTTT
NA	TRBV19	TRBJ2-5	NA	CASSMGVYAKETQYF	TGTGCCAGTAGTATGGGGGTCTACGCGAAAGAGACCCAGTACTTC
NA	TRBV5-1	TRBJ2-3	NA	CASSVGTTDTQYF	TGCGCCAGCAGCGTAGGAACCACAGATACGCAGTATTTT
NA	TRBV7-8	TRBJ2-5	TRBD1	CASSPGQGGETQYF	TGTGCCAGCAGCCCGGGACAGGGGGGAGAGACCCAGTACTTC
NA	TRBV19	TRBJ1-5	TRBD1	CASGTGRKHF	TGTGCCAGCGGGACAGGGCGAAAGCATTTT
NA	TRBV28	TRBJ2-7	NA	CASSLRGAYEQYF	TGTGCCAGCAGTTTAAGGGGAGCCTACGAGCAGTACTTC
NA	TRBV6-5	TRBJ2-1	NA	CASSGTWSYNEQFF	TGTGCCAGCAGTGGGACCTGGTCCTACAATGAGCAGTTCTTC
NA	TRBV19	TRBJ1-5	TRBD1	CASTLTPDRGSNQPQHF	TGTGCCAGTACCCTTACCCCAGACAGGGGAAGCAATCAGCCCCAGCATTTT
NA	TRBV5-1	TRBJ1-2	NA	CASSLLWTDNYGYTF	TGCGCCAGCAGCTTACTTTGGACAGATAACTATGGCTACACCTTC
NA	TRBV4-2	TRBJ1-2	NA	CASSQGGARIYGYTF	TGTGCCAGCAGCCAAGGGGGTGCCAGGATCTATGGCTACACCTTC
once	TRBV2	TRBJ2-3	NA	CASSVLNRPEDADTQYF	TGTGCCAGCAGCGTTCTCAACCGTCCGGAAGACGCAGATACGCAGTATTTT
NA	TRBV19	TRBJ2-1	TRBD2	CASSPPLGRGSSYNEQFF	TGTGCCAGTAGCCCCCCTTTGGGGCGGGGGAGCTCCTACAATGAGCAGTTCTTC
NA	TRBV4-2	TRBJ2-7	NA	CASSQDRQGGGYEQYF	TGTGCCAGCAGCCAAGATCGGCAGGGGGGAGGCTACGAGCAGTACTTC
NA	TRBV29-1	TRBJ2-5	NA	CSVIWWETQYF	TGCAGCGTGATTTGGTGGGAGACCCAGTACTTC
NA	TRBV11-2	TRBJ2-3	TRBD2	CASSLVVGGGATSTDTQYF	TGTGCCAGCAGCTTAGTGGTCGGCGGGGGGGCTACTAGCACAGATACGCAGTATTTT
few	TRBV5-1	TRBJ1-1	TRBD1	CASSQTGDMGEAFF	TGCGCCAGCAGCCAGACAGGGGACATGGGTGAAGCTTTCTTT
NA	TRBV4-1	TRBJ1-1	NA	CASSDDKTDTEAFF	TGCGCCAGCAGCGACGACAAAACCGACACTGAAGCTTTCTTT
NA	TRBV28	TRBJ2-1	TRBD1	CASSFDREIDEQFF	TGTGCCAGCAGTTTCGACAGGGAGATCGATGAGCAGTTCTTC
NA	TRBV27	TRBJ1-6	NA	CASTSSYNSPLHF	TGTGCCAGCACCAGCTCCTATAATTCACCCCTCCACTTT
NA	TRBV10-3	TRBJ2-7	NA	CASPLCEQYF	TGTGCCAGCCCTCTATGCGAGCAGTACTTC
NA	TRBV5-4	TRBJ2-5	NA	CASSSGDNRQETQYF	TGTGCCAGCAGCTCGGGGGACAACCGGCAAGAGACCCAGTACTTC
NA	TRBV7-6	TRBJ1-2	NA	CASSRSSTDIYGYTF	TGTGCCAGCAGTCGCTCCTCGACAGACATCTATGGCTACACCTTC
once	TRBV2	TRBJ2-7	NA	CASSEGWGSGEQYF	TGTGCCAGCAGTGAAGGGTGGGGTAGTGGTGAGCAGTACTTC
NA	TRBV2	TRBJ2-5	TRBD1	CASARTGWAQYF	TGTGCCAGCGCTCGGACAGGGTGGGCCCAGTACTTC
NA	TRBV6-6	TRBJ1-2	NA	CASSYREGGYTF	TGTGCCAGCAGTTACAGGGAAGGTGGCTACACCTTC
NA	TRBV5-1	TRBJ2-7	TRBD1	CASSLLDRAYEQYF	TGCGCCAGCAGCTTGCTCGACAGGGCCTACGAGCAGTACTTC
NA	TRBV28	TRBJ2-7	TRBD1	CASSFLGAGTGVSYEQYF	TGTGCCAGCAGTTTTTTAGGGGCCGGGACAGGCGTTTCCTACGAGCAGTACTTC